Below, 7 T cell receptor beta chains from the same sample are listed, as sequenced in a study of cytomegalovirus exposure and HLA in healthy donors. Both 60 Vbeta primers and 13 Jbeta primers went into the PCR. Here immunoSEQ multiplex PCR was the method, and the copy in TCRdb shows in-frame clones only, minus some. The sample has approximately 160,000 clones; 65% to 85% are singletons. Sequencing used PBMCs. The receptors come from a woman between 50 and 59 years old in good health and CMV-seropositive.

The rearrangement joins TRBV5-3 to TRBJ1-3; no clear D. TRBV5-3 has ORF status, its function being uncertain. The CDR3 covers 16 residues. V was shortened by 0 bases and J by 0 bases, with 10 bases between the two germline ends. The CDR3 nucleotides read TGTGCCAGAAGCTTGGGCGTCGGTTTCTCTGGAAACACCATATATTTT. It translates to CARSLGVGFSGNTIYF.

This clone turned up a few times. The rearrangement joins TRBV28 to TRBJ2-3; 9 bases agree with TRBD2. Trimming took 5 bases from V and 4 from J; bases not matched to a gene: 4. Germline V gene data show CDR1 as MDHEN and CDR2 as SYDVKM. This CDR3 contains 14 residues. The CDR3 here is CASSAGGRADTQYF. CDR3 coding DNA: TGTGCCAGCAGTGCGGGAGGGAGGGCAGATACGCAGTATTTT.

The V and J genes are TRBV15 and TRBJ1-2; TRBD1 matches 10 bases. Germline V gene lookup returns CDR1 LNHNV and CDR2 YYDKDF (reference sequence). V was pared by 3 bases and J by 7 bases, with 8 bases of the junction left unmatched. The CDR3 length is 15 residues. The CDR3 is CATSRLDRGQVGYTF. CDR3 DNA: TGTGCCACCAGCAGGCTAGACAGGGGGCAGGTTGGCTACACCTTC.

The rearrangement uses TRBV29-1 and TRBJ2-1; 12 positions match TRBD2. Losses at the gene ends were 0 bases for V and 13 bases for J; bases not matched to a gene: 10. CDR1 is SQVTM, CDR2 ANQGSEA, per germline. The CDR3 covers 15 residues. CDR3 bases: TGCAGCGTTGAAGATCCTAGCGGGGGGGCCCTTGTCCAGTTCTTC. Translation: CSVEDPSGGALVQFF.

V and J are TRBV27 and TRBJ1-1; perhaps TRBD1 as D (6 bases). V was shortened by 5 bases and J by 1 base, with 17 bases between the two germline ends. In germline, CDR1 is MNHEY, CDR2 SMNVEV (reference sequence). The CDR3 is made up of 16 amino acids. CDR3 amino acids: CASSPSEGETNTEAFF. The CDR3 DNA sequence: TGTGCCAGCAGTCCCTCAGAGGGGGAGACGAACACTGAAGCTTTCTTT.

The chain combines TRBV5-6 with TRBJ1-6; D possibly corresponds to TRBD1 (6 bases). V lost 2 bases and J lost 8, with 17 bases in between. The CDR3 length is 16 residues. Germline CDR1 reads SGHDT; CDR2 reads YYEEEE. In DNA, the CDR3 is TGTGCCAGCAGCTTAAAACCAAACAGGGATGATTCACCCCTCCACTTT. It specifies CASSLKPNRDDSPLHF.

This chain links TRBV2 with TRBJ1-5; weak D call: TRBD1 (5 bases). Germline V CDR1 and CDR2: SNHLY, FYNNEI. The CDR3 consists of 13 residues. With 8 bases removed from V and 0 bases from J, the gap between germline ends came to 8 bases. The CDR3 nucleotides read TGTGCCAGCCAACAGGATAGCAATCAGCCCCAGCATTTT. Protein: CASQQDSNQPQHF. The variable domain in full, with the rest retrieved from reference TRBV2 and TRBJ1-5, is EPEVTQTPSHQVTQMGQEVILRCVPISNHLYFYWYRQILGQKVEFLVSFYNNEISEKSEIFDDQFSVERPDGSNFTLKIRSTKLEDSAMYFCASQQDSNQPQHFGDGTRLSIL.